This TCR beta chain was recorded in a study of blood T cell repertoires in COVID-19. Across the study: The analysed material was cDNA or gDNA that came from T cells, B-cell-depleted T cells, or PBMCs.

The CDR3 has 14 residues. Per germline, CDR1 SGHNT and CDR2 YYREEE (reference sequence). J gave up 6 bases and V 2 bases, and 6 bases lay outside the gene matches. TCRdb keeps only in-frame clones here, not all; method: immunoSEQ multiplex PCR. The sample lists approximately 140,000 clones, around 82% occurring once. The chain joins TRBV5-4 to TRBJ1-1; the match to TRBD1 covers 8 bases. This sequence originates from a man aged 35-49 years with acute COVID-19. Sequencing was performed on PBMCs or T cells enriched from blood (not recorded which). CDR3 nucleotide sequence: TGTGCCAGCAGCTTCGGGACAGGCCGATCTGAAGCTTTCTTT. It is translated as CASSFGTGRSEAFF.